This record looks at one T cell receptor (beta chain) sequence and its context. These data are taken from a study of PD-L1 blockade in urothelial cancer. Study summary: Median T cell yield per blood sample was some 140,000 cells.

Clones were sequenced by immunoSEQ multiplex PCR, and TCRdb holds only the in-frame ones, with some missing. The sample contains about 52,000 clones, more than 80% of which appear only once. The time point is: pretreatment peripheral blood. The starting material was PBMCs, obtained around atezolizumab (anti-PD-L1) treatment. The TCR was taken from a middle-aged man with urothelial cancer.

CDR3 residues: CASRVTGGQETQYF. The CDR3, as DNA: TGTGCCAGCAGGGTGACAGGGGGCCAAGAGACCCAGTACTTC. The chain has TRBV5-6 and TRBJ2-5; 9 nucleotides align to TRBD1. V shed 5 bases and J 1 base; nucleotides not matched to a gene: 3. The length of the CDR3 is 14 residues. Germline CDR1 SGHDT, CDR2 YYEEEE.